The 26 T cell receptor beta chains reported below all come from one sample, sequenced in a study of CD8+ T cells in alopecia areata. TCR sequencing used cDNA made by reverse transcription of extracted RNA. Produced via immunoSEQ multiplex PCR; TCRdb's table is partial and in-frame only. Counted here are roughly 190,000 clones, roughly 60% occurring once; the ten biggest clones make up approximately 1.2%. Treatment defined: oral pan-JAK inhibitor, 5-10 mg twice daily. This material consisted of CD4+ T cells sorted from blood, taken between weeks 47 and 50, from a patient treated with tofacitinib. The receptor set was obtained from a human donor with alopecia areata.

This clone has only a few counts. The chain combines TRBV5-1 with TRBJ2-1, with TRBD1 as a possible D gene (6 bases). The germline V and J ends were trimmed by 6 bases and 1 base, with 14 bases remaining between them. Germline V CDR1 and CDR2: SGHRS, YFSETQ. The CDR3 runs 15 residues. The CDR3 nucleotides are TGCGCCAGCAACTCAGGGGTTCCTTCCTACAATGAGCAGTTCTTC. This gives the protein CASNSGVPSYNEQFF.

This clone showed up just a few times. The chain combines TRBV9 with TRBJ2-6; unclear D gene. Per the germline V gene, CDR1 is SGDLS and CDR2 is YYNGEE. The CDR3 is 16 amino acids. V lost 0 bases and J lost 1, with 8 bases in between. CDR3 amino acids: CASSVAIGSGANVLTF. DNA for the CDR3: TGTGCCAGCAGCGTAGCTATTGGGTCTGGGGCCAACGTCCTGACTTTC.

This clone appeared a single time. The rearrangement links TRBV27 to TRBJ2-7, with no clear D. The CDR3 runs to 15 residues. Trimming took off 5 bases at V and 4 bases at J, with 18 bases between the two ends. Germline CDR1 is MNHEY and CDR2 is SMNVEV (reference sequence). CDR3 protein: CASSRLGPVGYEQYF. The CDR3 DNA sequence: TGTGCCAGCAGTCGCCTAGGCCCAGTGGGGTACGAGCAGTACTTC.

The V call is TRBV2, the J call TRBJ1-5; 7 nucleotides align to TRBD1. The CDR3 length is 15 residues. Germline V lookup: CDR1 SNHLY, CDR2 FYNNEI. V was pared by 6 bases and J by 6 bases, with 11 bases of the junction left unmatched. CDR3 loop: CASSLKQGTSQPQHF. The CDR3 coding sequence is TGTGCCAGCAGCTTAAAACAGGGGACTAGTCAGCCCCAGCATTTT.

The CDR3 reads CAFNGGWDTEAFF. The CDR3 coding sequence is TGTGCCTTCAATGGAGGTTGGGACACTGAAGCTTTCTTT. This rearrangement joins TRBV30 to TRBJ1-1; no clear D. V shed 7 bases and J shed 3 bases, with 15 bases lying between them. CDR1 and CDR2 (germline): GTSNPN, SVGIG (reference sequence). CDR3 length: 13 residues.

This clone has a handful of counts. The chain couples TRBV7-3 to TRBJ1-4, with D perhaps matching TRBD1 (5 bases). The CDR3 covers 17 residues. The V end lost 0 bases, the J end lost 7 bases, and 18 bases lay between the germline ends. CDR1 is SGHTA and CDR2 is FQGTGA in the germline V gene. CDR3 sequence: CASSLTDTRAPGEKLFF. CDR3 nucleotide sequence: TGTGCCAGCAGCTTAACGGACACTAGGGCGCCCGGTGAAAAACTGTTTTTT.

This chain uses TRBV30 with TRBJ1-1; possible D gene TRBD1, 6 bases. The germline V gene encodes CDR1 GTSNPN and CDR2 SVGIG (reference sequence). The CDR3 is made up of 13 amino acids. The germline V and J ends were trimmed by 5 bases and 8 bases, with 18 bases remaining between them. DNA for the CDR3: TGTGCCTGGGGAAGACCCGGACAGCCCGAAGCTTTCTTT. It codes for CAWGRPGQPEAFF.

The genes are TRBV18 and TRBJ2-2, with unresolved D. The V end was cut by 2 bases, the J end by 3 bases, with 10 bases between. The CDR3 is 15 residues long. CDR1 and CDR2 (germline): KGHSH, LQKENI. CDR3 bases: TGTGCCAGCTCACCAACCACTATGTACACCGGGGAGCTGTTTTTT. This sequence encodes CASSPTTMYTGELFF.

This chain connects TRBV25-1 to TRBJ1-5; weak D call: TRBD1 (6 bases). Germline-derived CDR1 and CDR2 are MGHDK and SYGVNS. V shed 3 bases and J shed 0 bases, with 9 bases lying between them. CDR3 size: 15 residues. The CDR3 loop is CASSDYRDSNQPQHF. CDR3 bases: TGTGCCAGCAGTGACTACAGGGATAGCAATCAGCCCCAGCATTTT. The full variable domain, with the rest looked up from reference TRBV25-1 and TRBJ1-5, is EADIYQTPRYLVIGTGKKITLECSQTMGHDKMYWYQQDPGMELHLIHYSYGVNSTEKGDLSSESTVSRIRTEHFPLTLESARPSHTSQYLCASSDYRDSNQPQHFGDGTRLSIL.

This chain links TRBV27 with TRBJ1-5, with D maybe TRBD1 (5 bases). CDR1 is MNHEY, CDR2 SMNVEV, per germline (reference sequence). There are 15 residues in the CDR3. V was clipped by 2 bases and J by 2 bases, with 10 bases between them. In DNA, the CDR3 is TGTGCCAGCAGTTTAGAGGGGAGCGGCAATCAGCCCCAGCATTTT. The encoded protein is CASSLEGSGNQPQHF.

The CDR3, as DNA: TGTGCCAGCTCAAGTGGTAGCAGGAATCTTCAGCCCCAGCATTTT. It yields the protein CASSSGSRNLQPQHF. V is TRBV2 and J is TRBJ1-5; D call uncertain. The CDR3 contains 15 residues. Germline V gene sequence: CDR1 SNHLY, CDR2 FYNNEI. Trimming left V 8 bases short and J 6 bases short, with 20 bases between.

This rearrangement joins TRBV5-1 to TRBJ2-7; D remains ambiguous. The ends were cut back, 2 bases at V and 2 bases at J, with 8 bases in the middle. The CDR3 has 13 residues. CDR1 is SGHRS and CDR2 is YFSETQ in the germline V gene. CDR3 sequence: CASSLFPTYEQYF. CDR3 bases: TGCGCCAGCAGCTTATTCCCAACCTACGAGCAGTACTTC. The variable domain in full, with the rest retrieved from reference TRBV5-1 and TRBJ2-7, is KAGVTQTPRYLIKTRGQQVTLSCSPISGHRSVSWYQQTPGQGLQFLFEYFSETQRNKGNFPGRFSGRQFSNSRSEMNVSTLELGDSALYLCASSLFPTYEQYFGPGTRLTVT.

On this clone itself: This specimen includes other DNA sequences encoding the same CDR3. The V call is TRBV4-1, the J call TRBJ2-3; D is ambiguous. CDR3 length: 13 residues. V was cut by 1 base and J by 3 bases, with 5 bases left in between. Germline assignment: CDR1 MGHRA and CDR2 YSYEKL. DNA of the CDR3: TGCGCCAGCAGCCAAGTGGGGACAGATACGCAGTATTTT. This encodes CASSQVGTDTQYF.

The chain employs TRBV30 and TRBJ2-3, with D possibly being TRBD2 (7 bases). The CDR3 is made up of 16 amino acids. The ends were cut back, 1 base at V and 0 bases at J, with 14 bases in the middle. Germline loops: CDR1 GTSNPN, CDR2 SVGIG (reference sequence). CDR3 in amino acids: CAWSGGRGPSTDTQYF. The CDR3 DNA is TGTGCCTGGAGTGGAGGGCGGGGGCCCAGCACAGATACGCAGTATTTT.

This chain joins TRBV29-1 and TRBJ2-7, with D perhaps TRBD1 (6 bases). Germline values: CDR1 SQVTM, CDR2 ANQGSEA. This CDR3 contains 12 residues. The CDR3 loop is CTARQGSNEQYF. DNA for the CDR3: TGCACAGCCAGGCAGGGGAGTAACGAGCAGTACTTC.

The J gene is TRBJ1-4, the V gene TRBV30; unclear D gene. The CDR3 runs to 14 residues. Germline lookup yields CDR1 GTSNPN and CDR2 SVGIG (reference sequence). Trimming left V 0 bases short and J 5 bases short, with 10 bases between. The CDR3, as DNA: TGTGCCTGGAGTGTATTGGGAGTAAATGAAAAACTGTTTTTT. It is translated as CAWSVLGVNEKLFF.

The chain uses TRBV29-1 and TRBJ1-1; D is undetermined. The CDR3 extends over 12 amino acids. Trimming pared 1 base from V and 7 bases from J, leaving 10 bases between. The germline gives CDR1 SQVTM, CDR2 ANQGSEA. CDR3 amino acids: CSVEGWSVEAFF. The DNA for the CDR3 is TGCAGCGTTGAAGGTTGGAGCGTTGAAGCTTTCTTT.

The chain combines TRBV5-1 with TRBJ1-1, with D uncertain. CDR3 length: 15 residues. V lost 3 bases, J lost 5 bases, and 17 bases lay in between. Per germline, CDR1 SGHRS and CDR2 YFSETQ. For the CDR3, the DNA is TGCGCCAGCAGCTCCTTCGGTTATGATGTGACTGAAGCTTTCTTT. Amino acid sequence: CASSSFGYDVTEAFF.

This clone was counted only a few times. The chain links TRBV29-1 to TRBJ1-1, with no clear D. The germline V gene has CDR1 SQVTM and CDR2 ANQGSEA. The V end was cut by 3 bases, the J end by 11 bases, with 10 bases between. The CDR3 contains 10 residues. The CDR3 coding sequence is TGCAGCGTTGACGAGGGAGCGGCTTTCTTT. Translating gives CSVDEGAAFF. Based on the CDR3 plus reference TRBV29-1 and TRBJ1-1, the full variable domain is SAVISQKPSRDICQRGTSLTIQCQVDSQVTMMFWYRQQPGQSLTLIATANQGSEATYESGFVIDKFPISRPNLTFSTLTVSNMSPEDSSIYLCSVDEGAAFFGQGTRLTVV.

In this sample, this clone turned up a few times. V and J are TRBV28 and TRBJ1-4; D gene ambiguous. The CDR3 loop spans 17 amino acids. Germline CDR1 MDHEN, CDR2 SYDVKM. V was pared by 4 bases and J by 2 bases, with 17 bases between. The CDR3 coding sequence is TGTGCCAGCAGTTCGTCCGGGCCCACCGAGACTAATGAAAAACTGTTTTTT. It yields the protein CASSSSGPTETNEKLFF.

V usage is TRBV5-6 and J usage is TRBJ2-7; no definite D call. The germline V gene encodes CDR1 SGHDT and CDR2 YYEEEE. The CDR3 extends over 11 amino acids. Trimming removed 4 bases at V and 6 bases at J, with 8 bases between. The CDR3 DNA reads as TGTGCCAGCAGCCTCGTTTCCGAGCAGTACTTC. Its translation: CASSLVSEQYF.

This clone was counted only a few times. V is TRBV4-3 and J is TRBJ2-6; D is perhaps TRBD1 (6 bases). This CDR3 comprises 19 residues. Trimming removed 0 bases at V and 0 bases at J, with 15 bases between. Germline V CDR1 and CDR2: LGHNA, YSLEER. CDR3 sequence: CASSQDPGQRSSGANVLTF. The CDR3 DNA follows: TGCGCCAGCAGCCAAGATCCCGGACAGAGAAGCTCTGGGGCCAACGTCCTGACTTTC.

The chain recombines TRBV6-5 with TRBJ2-3; D is unresolved. The CDR3 spans 12 residues. The germline gives CDR1 MNHEY, CDR2 SVGAGI. With 1 base removed from V and 6 bases from J, the gap between germline ends came to 5 bases. CDR3 nucleotides: TGTGCCAGCAGTTACTTGGGGGATACGCAGTATTTT. Translating gives CASSYLGDTQYF.

The genes are TRBV20-1 and TRBJ2-3; D gene uncertain. The CDR3 length is 10 residues. Germline CDR1 and CDR2: DFQATT and SNEGSKA (reference sequence). V was clipped by 7 bases and J by 6 bases, with 8 bases between them. CDR3 DNA sequence: TGCAGTGTGGGGAAGGATACGCAGTATTTT. Translating it yields CSVGKDTQYF.

This clone has just a few counts. The rearrangement links TRBV7-9 to TRBJ2-7; 8 nucleotides agree with TRBD1. CDR1 SEHNR and CDR2 FQNEAQ come from the germline V gene (reference sequence). The CDR3 extends over 12 amino acids. Germline trimming cut 0 bases from V and 9 bases from J; bases unmatched to any gene: 1. For the CDR3, the DNA is TGTGCCAGCAGCTTAGCCGACAGGGGGCAGTACTTC. Protein product: CASSLADRGQYF.

The rearrangement joins TRBV30 to TRBJ2-7; TRBD1 matches 8 bases. The CDR3 is made up of 14 amino acids. Trimming cost V 3 bases and J 2 bases; bases outside gene matches: 6. Looked up from germline, CDR1 is GTSNPN and CDR2 is SVGIG (reference sequence). The CDR3, as DNA: TGTGCCTGGAGCCTACAGGGGGTACCCTACGAGCAGTACTTC. Translation: CAWSLQGVPYEQYF.